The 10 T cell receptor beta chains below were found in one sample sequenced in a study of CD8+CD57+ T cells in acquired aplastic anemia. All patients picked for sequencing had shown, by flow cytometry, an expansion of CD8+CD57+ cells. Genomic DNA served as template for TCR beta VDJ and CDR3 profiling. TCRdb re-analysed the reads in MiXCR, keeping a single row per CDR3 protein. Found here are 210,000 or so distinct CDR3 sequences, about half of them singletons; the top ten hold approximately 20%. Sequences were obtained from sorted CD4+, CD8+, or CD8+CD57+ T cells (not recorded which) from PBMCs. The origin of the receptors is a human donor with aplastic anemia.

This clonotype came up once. The CDR3: CASSTLAGASTDTQYF. DNA for the CDR3: TGTGCCAGCAGCACCCTGGCGGGGGCTAGCACAGATACGCAGTATTTT. V gene TRBV7-8 combines with J gene TRBJ2-3; a possible D gene is TRBD2 (7 bases). V was trimmed by 5 bases and J by 0 bases, leaving 15 bases between them. Germline V lookup: CDR1 SGHVS, CDR2 FQNEAQ. CDR3 length: 16 residues.

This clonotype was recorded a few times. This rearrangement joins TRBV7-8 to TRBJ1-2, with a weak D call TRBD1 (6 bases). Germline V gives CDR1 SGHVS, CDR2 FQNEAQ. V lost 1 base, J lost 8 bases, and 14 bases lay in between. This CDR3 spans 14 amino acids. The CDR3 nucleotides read TGTGCCAGCAGCTTAGAGGACAGTGGCGTGGGCTACACCTTC. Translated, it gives CASSLEDSGVGYTF.

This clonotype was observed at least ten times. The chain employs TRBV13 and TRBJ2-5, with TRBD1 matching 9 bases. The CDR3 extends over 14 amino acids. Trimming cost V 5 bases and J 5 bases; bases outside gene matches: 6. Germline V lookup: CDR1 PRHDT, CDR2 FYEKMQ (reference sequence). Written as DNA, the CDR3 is TGTGCCAGCAGCCTGACAGGGGGTGGGGAGACCCAGTACTTC. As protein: CASSLTGGGETQYF.

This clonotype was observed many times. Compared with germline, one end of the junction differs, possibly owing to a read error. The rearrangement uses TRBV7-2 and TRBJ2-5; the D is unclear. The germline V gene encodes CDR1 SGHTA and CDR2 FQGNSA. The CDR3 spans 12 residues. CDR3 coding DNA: TGTGCCAGCAGCGACCTTCAAGGGACCCAGTACTTC. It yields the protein CASSDLQGTQYF.

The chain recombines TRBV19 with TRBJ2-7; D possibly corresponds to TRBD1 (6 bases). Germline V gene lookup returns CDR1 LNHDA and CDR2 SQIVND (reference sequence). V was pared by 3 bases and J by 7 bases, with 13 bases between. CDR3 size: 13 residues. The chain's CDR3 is CASSMGSGEEQYF. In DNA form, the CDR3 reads TGTGCCAGTAGTATGGGGTCAGGGGAAGAGCAGTACTTC.

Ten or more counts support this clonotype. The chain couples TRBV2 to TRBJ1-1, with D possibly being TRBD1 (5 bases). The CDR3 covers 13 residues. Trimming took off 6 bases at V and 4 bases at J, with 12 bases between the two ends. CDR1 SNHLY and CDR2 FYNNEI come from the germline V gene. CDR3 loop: CASRLDKSTEAFF. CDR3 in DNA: TGTGCCAGCAGATTGGACAAAAGCACTGAAGCTTTCTTT.

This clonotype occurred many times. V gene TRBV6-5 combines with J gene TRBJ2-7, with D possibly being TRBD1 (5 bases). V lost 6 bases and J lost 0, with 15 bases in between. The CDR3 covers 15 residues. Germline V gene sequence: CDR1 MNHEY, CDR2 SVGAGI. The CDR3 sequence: CASSRKQGTSYEQYF. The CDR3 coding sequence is TGTGCCAGCAGCCGTAAGCAGGGAACCTCCTACGAGCAGTACTTC.

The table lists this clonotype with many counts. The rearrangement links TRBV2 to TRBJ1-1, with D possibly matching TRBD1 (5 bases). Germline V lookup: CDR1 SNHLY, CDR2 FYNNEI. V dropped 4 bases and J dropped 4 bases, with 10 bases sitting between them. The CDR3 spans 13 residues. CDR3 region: CASSAGGGTEAFF. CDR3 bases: TGTGCCAGCAGTGCGGGGGGGGGCACTGAAGCTTTCTTT.

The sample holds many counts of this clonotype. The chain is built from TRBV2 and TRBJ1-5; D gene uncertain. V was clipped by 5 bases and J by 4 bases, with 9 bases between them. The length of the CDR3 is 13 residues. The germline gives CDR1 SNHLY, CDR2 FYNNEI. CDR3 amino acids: CASSLEVNQPQHF. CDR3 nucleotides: TGTGCCAGCAGTCTTGAGGTTAATCAGCCCCAGCATTTT.

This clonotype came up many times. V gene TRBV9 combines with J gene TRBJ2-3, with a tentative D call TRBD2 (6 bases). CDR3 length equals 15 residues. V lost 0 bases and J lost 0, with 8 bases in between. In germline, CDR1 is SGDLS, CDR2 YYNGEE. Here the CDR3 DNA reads TGTGCCAGCAGCGTAGCGGCGGGGAGCACAGATACGCAGTATTTT. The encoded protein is CASSVAAGSTDTQYF. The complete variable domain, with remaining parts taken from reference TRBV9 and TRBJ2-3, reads DSGVTQTPKHLITATGQRVTLRCSPRSGDLSVYWYQQSLDQGLQFLIQYYNGEERAKGNILERFSAQQFPDLHSELNLSSLELGDSALYFCASSVAAGSTDTQYFGPGTRLTVL.